The 5 T cell receptor beta chains presented below share a single source sample, sequenced in a study of blood T cell repertoires in COVID-19 (dated by TCRdb to about 2020). Libraries were built with the immunoSEQ multiplex PCR assay. Here the immuneACCESS table is served through TCRdb, limited to in-frame sequences with V and J called. Missing clones are a known gap in these copies; in checked studies unresolved V genes cover under half, and the rest lacks a known reason. The sample has about 45,000 clones on record, approximately 71% of them singletons. The ten largest make up approximately 6.2% of the sample. The source material was peripheral blood. These receptors were taken from a man older than 75 with acute or convalescent COVID-19.

This chain connects TRBV6-5 to TRBJ1-6; no firm D call. Trimming pared 2 bases from V and 8 bases from J, leaving 10 bases between. CDR3 length equals 14 residues. Germline V gene sequence: CDR1 MNHEY, CDR2 SVGAGI. The CDR3 loop is CASSYLLGDSPLHF. The CDR3 bases are TGTGCCAGCAGTTACCTACTCGGGGATTCACCCCTCCACTTT.

The chain carries TRBV19 and TRBJ1-5; 7 nucleotides align to TRBD1. Germline CDR1 is LNHDA and CDR2 is SQIVND (reference sequence). Trimming removed 5 bases from V and 5 bases from J; junction bases left unmatched: 15. This CDR3 is built from 17 residues. The CDR3 reads CASSSRQTGINDQPQHF. In DNA, the CDR3 is TGTGCCAGTAGTTCCCGCCAGACAGGGATTAACGATCAGCCCCAGCATTTT.

A word on this clone: Other DNA sequences from this sample encode an identical CDR3 as well. This rearrangement joins TRBV19 to TRBJ2-5, with TRBD2 identical over 11 bases. Trimming at V came to 6 bases and at J to 2 bases, leaving 5 bases not matched to a gene. CDR1 LNHDA and CDR2 SQIVND come from the germline V gene (reference sequence). This CDR3 contains 15 residues. CDR3 region: CASSLSSGGQETQYF. DNA of the CDR3: TGTGCCAGTAGCTTATCTAGCGGGGGGCAAGAGACCCAGTACTTC.

The table lists this clone with a few counts. One junction end disagrees with the germline gene, perhaps due to a read error. This rearrangement joins TRBV3-1 (or the pseudogene TRBV3-2) to TRBJ2-1; TRBD2 agrees at 13 bases. The CDR3 runs to 13 residues. From germline, CDR1 is LGHDT and CDR2 YNNKEL (reference sequence). In nucleotides, the CDR3 is TGTGCCAGCAGCCCCCCGGGACTAGCGGGATCAGTCTTC. Encoded protein: CASSPPGLAGSVF.

The chain joins TRBV12-5 to TRBJ1-1; D is undetermined. This CDR3 comprises 13 residues. Trimming pared 6 bases from V and 5 bases from J, leaving 13 bases between. Germline CDR1 reads LGHNT; CDR2 reads FRNRAP. This chain's CDR3 is CASGHSGRTEAFF. The CDR3 nucleotides are TGTGCTAGTGGGCACTCGGGGAGGACTGAAGCTTTCTTT.